This T cell receptor (beta chain) was identified in a study of blood T cell repertoires in COVID-19. Germline loops: CDR1 SGHTA, CDR2 FQGNSA. V shed 3 bases, J shed 4 bases, and the junction held 8 bases outside the gene matches. The CDR3 sequence is 16 residues long. Some clones are missing from TCRdb's copy, which holds only in-frame ones; the method was immunoSEQ multiplex PCR. The sample records approximately 200,000 clones, about 85% being singletons. Sequencing was performed on peripheral blood. The rearrangement uses TRBV7-2 and TRBJ2-1, with 8 bases fitting TRBD2. This clonotype was sampled from a man between 65 and 85 years old with acute or convalescent COVID-19. CDR3 sequence reads: CASSLTLAGLYNEQFF. CDR3 nucleotides: TGTGCCAGCAGCTTGACGCTAGCGGGCCTATACAATGAGCAGTTCTTC.